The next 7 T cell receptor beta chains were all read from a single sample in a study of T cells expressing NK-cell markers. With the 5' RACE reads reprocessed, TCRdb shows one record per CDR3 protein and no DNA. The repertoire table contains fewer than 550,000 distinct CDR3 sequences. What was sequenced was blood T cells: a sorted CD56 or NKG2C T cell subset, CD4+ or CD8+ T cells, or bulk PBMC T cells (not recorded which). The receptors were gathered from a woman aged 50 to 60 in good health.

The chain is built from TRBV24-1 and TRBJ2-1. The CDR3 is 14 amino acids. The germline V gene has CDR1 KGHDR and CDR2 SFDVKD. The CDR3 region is CATSEGGFSGEQFF.

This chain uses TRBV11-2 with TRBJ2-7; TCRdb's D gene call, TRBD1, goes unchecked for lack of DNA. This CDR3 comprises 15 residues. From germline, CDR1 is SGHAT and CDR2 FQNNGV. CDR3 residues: CASRGHRDRAYEQYF.

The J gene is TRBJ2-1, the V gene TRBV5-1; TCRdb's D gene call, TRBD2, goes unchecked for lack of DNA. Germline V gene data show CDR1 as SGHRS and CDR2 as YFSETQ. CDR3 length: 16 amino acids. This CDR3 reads CASSLFSGRARNEQFF.

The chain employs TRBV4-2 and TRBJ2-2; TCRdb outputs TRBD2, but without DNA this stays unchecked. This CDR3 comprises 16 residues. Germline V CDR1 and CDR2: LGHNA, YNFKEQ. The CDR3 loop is CASSQPLAGTGGELFF.

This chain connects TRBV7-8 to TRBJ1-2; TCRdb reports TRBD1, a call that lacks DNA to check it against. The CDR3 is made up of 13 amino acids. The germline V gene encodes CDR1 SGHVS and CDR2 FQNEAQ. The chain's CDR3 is CACGGGGNYGYTF.

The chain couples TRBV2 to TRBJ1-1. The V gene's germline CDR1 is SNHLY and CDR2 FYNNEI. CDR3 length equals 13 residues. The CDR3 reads CASSDVRGTEAFF.

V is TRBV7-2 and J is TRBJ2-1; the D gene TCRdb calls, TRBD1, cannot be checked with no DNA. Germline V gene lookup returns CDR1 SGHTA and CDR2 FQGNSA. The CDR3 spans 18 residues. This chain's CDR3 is CASSVGAGLRKRGNEQFF.